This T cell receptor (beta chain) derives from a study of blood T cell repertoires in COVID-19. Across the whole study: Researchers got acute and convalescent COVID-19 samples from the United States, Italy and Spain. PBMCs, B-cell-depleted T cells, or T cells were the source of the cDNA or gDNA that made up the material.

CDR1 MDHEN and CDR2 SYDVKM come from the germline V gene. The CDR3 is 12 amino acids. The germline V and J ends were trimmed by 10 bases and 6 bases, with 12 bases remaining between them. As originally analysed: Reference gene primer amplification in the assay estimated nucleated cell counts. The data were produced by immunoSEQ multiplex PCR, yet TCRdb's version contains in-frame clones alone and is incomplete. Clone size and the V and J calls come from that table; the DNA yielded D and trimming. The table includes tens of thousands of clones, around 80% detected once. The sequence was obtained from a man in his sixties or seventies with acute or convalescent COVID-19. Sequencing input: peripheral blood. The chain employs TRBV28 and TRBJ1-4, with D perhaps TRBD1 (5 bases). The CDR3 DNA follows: TGTGCCACCGCCAGGGTATATGAAAAACTGTTTTTT. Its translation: CATARVYEKLFF.